This T cell receptor (beta chain) was sequenced during a study of cytomegalovirus exposure and HLA in healthy donors. Findings and caveats of the study: The dataset shows that most TCR sequences were rare, while some public TCRs occurred in many donors. After further analysis at a later stage, 16,951 TCR beta sequences were associated with HLA alleles at 0.05 false discovery rate. Researchers reported from a later analysis that most CMV-associated TCR beta chains appeared HLA-restricted.

PCR was performed using 60 Vbeta and 13 Jbeta primers. The table came from immunoSEQ multiplex PCR; TCRdb's copy has only in-frame clones and leaves some out. The sample has some 160,000 clones, about 78% seen once. V gave up 4 bases and J gave up 4 bases, with 18 bases separating them. Germline lookup yields CDR1 SGHNT and CDR2 YYREEE (reference sequence). The CDR3 is made up of 15 amino acids. A note on this clone: What it binds is not known.

All donors participated as healthy donors of bone marrow. This receptor was identified in a male donor in good health and CMV-seronegative. The chain recombines TRBV5-4 with TRBJ2-7; weak D call: TRBD1 (5 bases). The sequencing input was PBMCs. CDR3 residues: CASSRETPGKYEQYF. CDR3 sequence (DNA): TGTGCCAGCAGCCGAGAGACCCCAGGGAAATACGAGCAGTACTTC.